Listed below are T cell receptor beta chains from one sample, sequenced in a study of blood T cells in healthy people across ages. TCRdb reprocessed the 5' RACE reads via MiXCR and lists one record per CDR3 protein. This repertoire shows hundreds of thousands of distinct CDR3 sequences, roughly 50% found once; its top ten account for over 30%. The sample taken for sequencing was blood. The receptors were sampled from a man in his 60s in good health. CDR3s include the opening cysteine and the closing phenylalanine or tryptophan. Each record gives: V gene, clone size, J gene, D gene, CDR3 protein, CDR3 DNA. The D gene is left open where the match is weak. The listing skips clone size in some rows; elsewhere it reads once, few, many or a size class.

V gene: TRBV9; clone size: once; J gene: TRBJ2-5; D gene: -; CDR3 protein: CASSVGSPGVETQYF; CDR3 DNA: TGTGCCAGCAGCGTAGGATCACCGGGCGTGGAGACCCAGTACTTC
V gene: TRBV2; clone size: -; J gene: TRBJ2-5; D gene: -; CDR3 protein: CASSEITGQETQYF; CDR3 DNA: TGTGCCAGCAGTGAAATTACGGGGCAAGAGACCCAGTACTTC
V gene: TRBV29-1; clone size: -; J gene: TRBJ2-7; D gene: -; CDR3 protein: CSVEDGSSYEQYF; CDR3 DNA: TGCAGCGTTGAAGACGGTAGCTCCTACGAGCAGTACTTC
V gene: TRBV6-1; clone size: -; J gene: TRBJ2-1; D gene: -; CDR3 protein: CASRVRAGNQETQFF; CDR3 DNA: TGTGCCAGCAGGGTCCGGGCGGGGAACCAAGAGACCCAGTTCTTC
V gene: TRBV4-1; clone size: few; J gene: TRBJ2-7; D gene: TRBD2; CDR3 protein: CASSQDTSGIVYEQYF; CDR3 DNA: TGCGCCAGCAGCCAAGATACTAGCGGGATCGTCTACGAGCAGTACTTC
V gene: TRBV5-1; clone size: -; J gene: TRBJ2-7; D gene: -; CDR3 protein: CASKGTDGTLPEYF; CDR3 DNA: TGCGCCAGCAAGGGGACCGACGGGACCCTTCCGGAGTACTTC
V gene: TRBV7-2; clone size: -; J gene: TRBJ2-7; D gene: -; CDR3 protein: CASSLNGGLPYEQYF; CDR3 DNA: TGTGCCAGCAGCTTAAACGGGGGCCTACCCTACGAGCAGTACTTC
V gene: TRBV20-1; clone size: -; J gene: TRBJ2-5; D gene: TRBD2; CDR3 protein: CSAGLAGGETQYF; CDR3 DNA: TGCAGTGCGGGACTAGCGGGGGGGGAGACCCAGTACTTC
V gene: TRBV20-1; clone size: -; J gene: TRBJ1-2; D gene: -; CDR3 protein: CSARVGSYGYTF; CDR3 DNA: TGCAGTGCTAGAGTTGGGTCCTATGGCTACACCTTC
V gene: TRBV6-1; clone size: few; J gene: TRBJ2-7; D gene: -; CDR3 protein: CASSRHPTGDEQYF; CDR3 DNA: TGTGCCAGCAGCCGACACCCCACCGGCGACGAGCAGTACTTC
V gene: TRBV12-3/TRBV12-4; clone size: -; J gene: TRBJ2-3; D gene: TRBD2; CDR3 protein: CASRVGGRGNTDTQYF; CDR3 DNA: TGTGCCAGCAGAGTCGGGGGGAGGGGTAACACAGATACGCAGTATTTT
V gene: TRBV20-1; clone size: -; J gene: TRBJ2-3; D gene: TRBD1; CDR3 protein: CSARERDRSTDTQYF; CDR3 DNA: TGCAGTGCTAGGGAACGGGACAGATCCACAGATACGCAGTATTTT
V gene: TRBV7-2; clone size: -; J gene: TRBJ2-1; D gene: TRBD2; CDR3 protein: CASSFEILAGVNEQFF; CDR3 DNA: TGTGCCAGCAGCTTTGAAATACTAGCGGGGGTGAATGAGCAGTTCTTC
V gene: TRBV6-1; clone size: -; J gene: TRBJ2-2; D gene: TRBD1; CDR3 protein: CASKYRGTGELFF; CDR3 DNA: TGTGCCAGCAAGTACAGGGGGACCGGGGAGCTGTTTTTT
V gene: TRBV20-1; clone size: -; J gene: TRBJ2-7; D gene: TRBD2; CDR3 protein: CSAIGTSGTYEQYF; CDR3 DNA: TGCAGTGCTATCGGGACTAGCGGTACTTACGAGCAGTACTTC